This T cell receptor (beta chain) was obtained from a study of T-cell reconstitution after alpha-beta-depleted transplantation in children. Study conclusions and caveats: About two months after transplant, alpha-beta T cells reportedly came from several hundred expanded graft clones. T-cell counts and diversity were attributed mostly to newly produced T cells one year after transplant.

Using unique molecular identifiers, the investigators prepared the TCRbeta library. TCRdb reanalysed the PCR reads using MiXCR and keeps one entry per CDR3 protein. The profile shows 240,000 or so distinct CDR3 sequences, 8.2% of them singletons. This CDR3 spans 14 amino acids. CDR1 and CDR2 (germline): SGDLS, YYNGEE. The ends lost 3 bases at V and 3 bases at J; junction bases unmatched: 4. This clonotype was counted ten times or more. The antigen is unknown. This sequence originates from a male patient under 18 who had a stem cell transplant for acute lymphoblastic leukemia, so the T cells may come from the graft donor. The V and J genes are TRBV9 and TRBJ2-7, with TRBD1 matching 9 bases. The input for sequencing was PBMCs, mostly from graft donor cells, taken 180 days after TCRalphabeta/CD19-depleted stem cell transplant. Written as DNA, the CDR3 is TGTGCCAGCAGCGAAGGGACAGGGAGCTACGAGCAGTACTTC. This sequence encodes CASSEGTGSYEQYF. The full variable domain, with the rest looked up from reference TRBV9 and TRBJ2-7, is DSGVTQTPKHLITATGQRVTLRCSPRSGDLSVYWYQQSLDQGLQFLIQYYNGEERAKGNILERFSAQQFPDLHSELNLSSLELGDSALYFCASSEGTGSYEQYFGPGTRLTVT.